This entry lists 27 T cell receptor beta chains sequenced from one sample in a study of blood T cell repertoires in COVID-19. Assay: immunoSEQ multiplex PCR; the TCRdb copy retains only in-frame clones and omits some. The sample includes around 50,000 clones, around 90% of them seen just once. The sequenced material came from peripheral blood. These receptors were obtained from a woman older than 75 with COVID-19, enrolled during active disease.

The sample holds one count of this clone. V usage is TRBV3-1 (or the pseudogene TRBV3-2) and J usage is TRBJ1-1, with a possible D match to TRBD1 (5 bases). CDR1 is LGHDT, CDR2 YNNKEL, per germline (reference sequence). The CDR3 consists of 14 residues. The V gene lost 4 bases and the J gene lost 6 bases, with 15 bases spanning the gap. The CDR3 bases are TGTGCCAGCAGCCTCCCACAGCGGGACGCTGAAGCTTTCTTT. It is translated as CASSLPQRDAEAFF.

The chain is built from TRBV5-1 and TRBJ2-3; the match to TRBD1 covers 10 bases. This CDR3 spans 14 amino acids. The V gene's germline CDR1 is SGHRS and CDR2 YFSETQ. With V trimmed by 4 bases and J by 5 bases, 4 bases remained unmatched. The CDR3 DNA follows: TGCGCCAGCAGCGTGGACAGGGGGGGAGATACGCAGTATTTT. Translated: CASSVDRGGDTQYF. The full variable domain, its missing parts supplied by reference TRBV5-1 and TRBJ2-3, is KAGVTQTPRYLIKTRGQQVTLSCSPISGHRSVSWYQQTPGQGLQFLFEYFSETQRNKGNFPGRFSGRQFSNSRSEMNVSTLELGDSALYLCASSVDRGGDTQYFGPGTRLTVL.

The chain is built from TRBV19 and TRBJ1-5; D possibly corresponds to TRBD1 (6 bases). The CDR3 is made up of 15 amino acids. V dropped 3 bases and J dropped 1 base, with 10 bases sitting between them. The germline V gene encodes CDR1 LNHDA and CDR2 SQIVND (reference sequence). The CDR3 protein is CASSIGQGSNQPQHF. The CDR3 DNA reads TGTGCCAGTAGTATCGGGCAGGGGAGCAATCAGCCCCAGCATTTT. The full variable domain, its missing parts supplied by reference TRBV19 and TRBJ1-5, is DGGITQSPKYLFRKEGQNVTLSCEQNLNHDAMYWYRQDPGQGLRLIYYSQIVNDFQKGDIAEGYSVSREKKESFPLTVTSAQKNPTAFYLCASSIGQGSNQPQHFGDGTRLSIL.

This chain links TRBV18 with TRBJ1-5; D is undetermined. The CDR3 runs 13 residues. CDR1 KGHSH and CDR2 LQKENI come from the germline V gene. Between the trimmed V and J ends, which lost 2 bases and 11 bases, there was a span of 13 bases. The CDR3 DNA reads as TGTGCCAGCTCACCATCGGAGGTCTTGGCCCAGCATTTT. It specifies CASSPSEVLAQHF.

The gene calls are TRBV11-2 and TRBJ2-1; D is perhaps TRBD2 (6 bases). The length of the CDR3 is 15 residues. V was trimmed by 5 bases and J by 5 bases, leaving 16 bases between them. Germline lookup yields CDR1 SGHAT and CDR2 FQNNGV. The CDR3 DNA is TGTGCCAGCAGCAAAAATAGCGGACCTGACAATGAGCAGTTCTTC. Amino acid sequence: CASSKNSGPDNEQFF. Combining the CDR3 with reference TRBV11-2 and TRBJ2-1 gives the whole variable domain EAGVAQSPRYKIIEKRQSVAFWCNPISGHATLYWYQQILGQGPKLLIQFQNNGVVDDSQLPKDRFSAERLKGVDSTLKIQPAKLEDSAVYLCASSKNSGPDNEQFFGPGTRLTVL.

The chain carries TRBV5-1 and TRBJ2-7, with D maybe TRBD1 (6 bases). CDR3 length: 15 amino acids. Germline V gives CDR1 SGHRS, CDR2 YFSETQ. The V end lost 3 bases, the J end lost 2 bases, and 15 bases lay between the germline ends. The CDR3 DNA is TGCGCCAGCAGCTCGGCACCGGGACATGCCTACGAGCAGTACTTC. It encodes CASSSAPGHAYEQYF.

The V call is TRBV7-8, the J call TRBJ2-1; TRBD2 aligns across 8 bases. V gave up 5 bases and J gave up 4 bases; unmatched junction bases: 7. CDR1 SGHVS and CDR2 FQNEAQ come from the germline V gene. The CDR3 runs to 15 residues. CDR3 DNA sequence: TGTGCCAGCAGCCCCTCGGGGGGGAGTTACAATGAGCAGTTCTTC. Translating gives CASSPSGGSYNEQFF.

The chain links TRBV3-1 (or the pseudogene TRBV3-2) to TRBJ2-1; 8 bases fit TRBD2. V gave up 1 base and J gave up 3 bases; unmatched junction bases: 5. Germline V CDR1 and CDR2: LGHDT, YNNKEL (reference sequence). The CDR3 contains 16 residues. For the CDR3, the DNA is TGTGCCAGCAGCCAAGGGCGCGGGGGGATCTACAATGAGCAGTTCTTC. Translation: CASSQGRGGIYNEQFF.

The chain employs TRBV5-1 and TRBJ1-1, with D unclear. CDR1 SGHRS and CDR2 YFSETQ come from the germline V gene. V was clipped by 8 bases and J by 0 bases, with 11 bases between them. The CDR3 is made up of 13 amino acids. The CDR3 nucleotides are TGCGCCAGTGGAGAACGTTTGAACACTGAAGCTTTCTTT. It encodes CASGERLNTEAFF. Using reference TRBV5-1 and TRBJ1-1 for the parts outside the CDR3, the full variable domain is KAGVTQTPRYLIKTRGQQVTLSCSPISGHRSVSWYQQTPGQGLQFLFEYFSETQRNKGNFPGRFSGRQFSNSRSEMNVSTLELGDSALYLCASGERLNTEAFFGQGTRLTVV.

The chain uses TRBV7-2 and TRBJ2-2, with a weak D call TRBD1 (6 bases). Germline values: CDR1 SGHTA, CDR2 FQGNSA. The ends were cut back, 6 bases at V and 10 bases at J, with 21 bases in the middle. This CDR3 contains 15 residues. Written as DNA, the CDR3 is TGTGCCAGCAGACCCGGGCAGGGGAAAGTGGAGGAGCTGTTTTTT. Translated, it gives CASRPGQGKVEELFF.

The rearrangement links TRBV30 to TRBJ2-2; D may be TRBD1 (6 bases). V was cut by 2 bases and J by 6 bases, with 16 bases left in between. Germline CDR1 reads GTSNPN; CDR2 reads SVGIG (reference sequence). CDR3 length: 15 residues. This chain's CDR3 is CAWSRSGAPPGELFF. DNA of the CDR3: TGTGCCTGGAGTAGGTCAGGGGCCCCCCCCGGGGAGCTGTTTTTT.

The J gene is TRBJ2-7, the V gene TRBV6-5; D uncertain. In germline, CDR1 is MNHEY, CDR2 SVGAGI. The ends were cut back, 6 bases at V and 7 bases at J, with 16 bases in the middle. This CDR3 region has 13 residues. CDR3 DNA: TGTGCCAGCAGGAACAGACCTACGATGGAGCAGTACTTC. Translated, it gives CASRNRPTMEQYF.

V usage is TRBV6-5 and J usage is TRBJ1-1; TRBD1 matches 9 bases. Trimming at V came to 9 bases and at J to 4 bases, leaving 12 bases not matched to a gene. Germline values: CDR1 MNHEY, CDR2 SVGAGI. The CDR3 has 15 amino acids. DNA for the CDR3: TGTGCCAGTTCTCCGGGACAGGGTATGGGCACTGAAGCTTTCTTT. Protein: CASSPGQGMGTEAFF.

The CDR3 loop reads CSASLAGGRYNEQFF. DNA of the CDR3: TGCAGTGCTAGTCTAGCGGGGGGGAGATACAATGAGCAGTTCTTC. The rearrangement links TRBV20-1 to TRBJ2-1, with TRBD2 matching 12 bases. The V gene's germline CDR1 is DFQATT and CDR2 SNEGSKA (reference sequence). The length of the CDR3 is 15 residues. V lost 3 bases, J lost 4 bases, and 4 bases stayed unmatched.

The rearrangement links TRBV6-5 to TRBJ2-3; the D gene is possibly TRBD2 (6 bases). V was pared by 6 bases and J by 6 bases, with 16 bases between. Germline V gene sequence: CDR1 MNHEY, CDR2 SVGAGI. The CDR3 is 14 residues long. Here the CDR3 reads CASRAQLASDTQYF. The CDR3 DNA is TGTGCCAGCAGGGCCCAGCTAGCGTCCGATACGCAGTATTTT.

CDR3 nucleotides: TGTGCCAGCAGCCGAGGACAGGGGAAGGATACTGAAGCTTTCTTT. It encodes CASSRGQGKDTEAFF. The V call is TRBV11-3, the J call TRBJ1-1; 9 bases line up with TRBD1. The trim removed 5 bases at V and 5 bases at J, leaving 9 bases unmatched. The CDR3 loop spans 15 amino acids. The germline CDR1 and CDR2 sequences are SGHNT and YENEEA.

The J gene is TRBJ2-3, the V gene TRBV7-2; 8 bases fit TRBD2. J gave up 4 bases and V 5 bases, and 5 bases lay outside the gene matches. Germline lookup yields CDR1 SGHTA and CDR2 FQGNSA. The CDR3 is made up of 14 amino acids. CDR3 loop: CASSPRRGADTQYF. The CDR3 coding sequence is TGTGCCAGCAGCCCGAGGCGGGGGGCAGATACGCAGTATTTT.

This chain links TRBV5-1 with TRBJ2-5, with D maybe TRBD1 (6 bases). Per germline, CDR1 SGHRS and CDR2 YFSETQ. The germline V and J ends were trimmed by 4 bases and 5 bases, with 21 bases remaining between them. The CDR3 runs to 16 residues. The CDR3 reads CASSPPTGLTGETQYF. For the CDR3, the DNA is TGCGCCAGCAGCCCACCGACAGGACTTACCGGGGAGACCCAGTACTTC.

V gene TRBV19 combines with J gene TRBJ2-7; 9 nucleotides match TRBD1. The CDR3 runs 14 residues. Losses at the gene ends were 5 bases for V and 1 base for J; bases not matched to a gene: 3. The germline gives CDR1 LNHDA, CDR2 SQIVND (reference sequence). The chain's CDR3 is CASSRDRASYEQYF. The CDR3, as DNA: TGTGCCAGTAGTCGGGACAGGGCTTCCTACGAGCAGTACTTC.

This chain connects TRBV7-9 to TRBJ1-2; TRBD1 might be the D (6 bases). Between the trimmed V and J ends, which lost 8 bases and 4 bases, there was a span of 17 bases. In germline, CDR1 is SEHNR, CDR2 FQNEAQ (reference sequence). The CDR3 totals 14 residues. CDR3 protein: CASGNPGVGYGYTF. CDR3 DNA: TGTGCCAGCGGGAACCCAGGGGTTGGCTATGGCTACACCTTC.

The chain recombines TRBV28 with TRBJ1-1; D unclear. The CDR3 runs to 15 residues. V lost 3 bases and J lost 7, with 18 bases in between. Per the germline V gene, CDR1 is MDHEN and CDR2 is SYDVKM. CDR3 nucleotides: TGTGCCAGCAGTTTGTCGGGTTCCCGAACGAGTGAAGCTTTCTTT. It codes for CASSLSGSRTSEAFF.

The gene calls are TRBV6-5 and TRBJ2-2, with D unclear. The germline V gene encodes CDR1 MNHEY and CDR2 SVGAGI. The V end lost 2 bases, the J end lost 2 bases, and 3 bases lay between the germline ends. The CDR3 spans 13 residues. The chain's CDR3 is CASSYPNTGELFF. CDR3 DNA sequence: TGTGCCAGCAGTTACCCTAACACCGGGGAGCTGTTTTTT.

The rearrangement links TRBV7-6 to TRBJ2-3; D gene uncertain. The germline V and J ends were trimmed by 1 base and 5 bases, with 4 bases remaining between them. The CDR3 length is 12 residues. The germline CDR1 and CDR2 sequences are SGHVS and FNYEAQ. In nucleotides, the CDR3 is TGTGCCAGCAGCTTAGACTTAGATACGCAGTATTTT. Its translation: CASSLDLDTQYF.

The J gene is TRBJ2-2, the V gene TRBV19, with TRBD1 as a possible D gene (6 bases). The V end was cut by 5 bases, the J end by 0 bases, with 10 bases between. The CDR3 sequence is 15 residues long. Looked up from germline, CDR1 is LNHDA and CDR2 is SQIVND (reference sequence). The CDR3 loop is CASSGHRANTGELFF. The CDR3 DNA is TGTGCCAGTAGTGGCCACAGGGCGAACACCGGGGAGCTGTTTTTT.

The rearrangement links TRBV27 to TRBJ2-5, with 8 bases lining up with TRBD1. The ends lost 4 bases at V and 5 bases at J; junction bases unmatched: 3. Germline CDR1 reads MNHEY; CDR2 reads SMNVEV (reference sequence). CDR3 length: 13 amino acids. The CDR3 spells CASSWTGRETQYF. As DNA, the CDR3 is TGTGCCAGCAGTTGGACAGGGCGCGAGACCCAGTACTTC.

Only a few counts were recorded for this clone. This chain links TRBV7-9 with TRBJ2-1; the D gene is possibly TRBD1 (6 bases). Trimming took off 5 bases at V and 7 bases at J, with 24 bases between the two ends. CDR3 length: 17 residues. Germline CDR1 SEHNR, CDR2 FQNEAQ (reference sequence). Here the CDR3 DNA reads TGTGCCAGCAGCCAGGGGATGGACGACAGGAGCCAAAATGAGCAGTTCTTC. Its translation: CASSQGMDDRSQNEQFF.

A single count supports this clone. The V and J genes are TRBV20-1 and TRBJ1-1; the D gene is possibly TRBD1 (5 bases). CDR3 size: 11 residues. V gave up 5 bases and J gave up 7 bases, with 11 bases separating them. Germline CDR1 is DFQATT and CDR2 is SNEGSKA (reference sequence). CDR3 DNA sequence: TGCAGTGCTCCTGACAGCCTTGAAGCTTTCTTT. It translates to CSAPDSLEAFF.